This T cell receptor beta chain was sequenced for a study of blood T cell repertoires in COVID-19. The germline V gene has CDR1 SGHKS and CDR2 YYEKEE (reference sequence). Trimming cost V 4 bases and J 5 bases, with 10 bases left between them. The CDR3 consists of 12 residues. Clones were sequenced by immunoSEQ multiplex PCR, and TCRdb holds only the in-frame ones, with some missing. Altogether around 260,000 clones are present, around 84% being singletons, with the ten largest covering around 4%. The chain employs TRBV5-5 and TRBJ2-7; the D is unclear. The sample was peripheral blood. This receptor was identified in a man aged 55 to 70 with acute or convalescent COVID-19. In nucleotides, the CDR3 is TGTGCCAGCAGCCTCCTCCTCCACGAGCAGTACTTC. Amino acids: CASSLLLHEQYF.